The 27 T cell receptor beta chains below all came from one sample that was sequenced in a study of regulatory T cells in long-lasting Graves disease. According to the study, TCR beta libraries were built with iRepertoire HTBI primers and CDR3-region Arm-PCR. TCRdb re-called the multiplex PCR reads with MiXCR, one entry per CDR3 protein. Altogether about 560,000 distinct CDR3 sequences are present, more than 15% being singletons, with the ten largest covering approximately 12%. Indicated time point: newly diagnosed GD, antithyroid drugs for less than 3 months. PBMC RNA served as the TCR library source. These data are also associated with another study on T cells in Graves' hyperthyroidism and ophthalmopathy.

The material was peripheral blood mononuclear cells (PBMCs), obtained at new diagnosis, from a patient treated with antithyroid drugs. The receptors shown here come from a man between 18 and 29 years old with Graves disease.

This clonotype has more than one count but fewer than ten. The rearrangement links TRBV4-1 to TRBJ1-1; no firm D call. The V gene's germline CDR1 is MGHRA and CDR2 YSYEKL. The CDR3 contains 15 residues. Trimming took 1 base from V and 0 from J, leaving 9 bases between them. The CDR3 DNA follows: TGCGCCAGCAGCCAAGTAGGGTTTATGAACACTGAAGCTTTCTTT. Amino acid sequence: CASSQVGFMNTEAFF.

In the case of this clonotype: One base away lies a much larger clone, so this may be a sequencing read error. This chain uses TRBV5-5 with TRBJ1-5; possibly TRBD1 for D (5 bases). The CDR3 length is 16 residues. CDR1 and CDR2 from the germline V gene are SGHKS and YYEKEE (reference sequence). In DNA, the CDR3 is TGTGCCAGCAGCTTTGGAGTCCCGACAGAAAATCAGCTCCAGCATTTT. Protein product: CASSFGVPTENQLQHF.

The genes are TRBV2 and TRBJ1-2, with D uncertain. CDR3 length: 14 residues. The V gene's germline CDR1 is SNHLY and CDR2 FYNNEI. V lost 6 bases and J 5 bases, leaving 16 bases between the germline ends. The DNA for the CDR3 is TGTGCCAGCAGCCAACGTAATCGGGATTATGGCTACACCTTC. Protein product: CASSQRNRDYGYTF. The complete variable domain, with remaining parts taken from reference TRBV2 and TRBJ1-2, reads EPEVTQTPSHQVTQMGQEVILRCVPISNHLYFYWYRQILGQKVEFLVSFYNNEISEKSEIFDDQFSVERPDGSNFTLKIRSTKLEDSAMYFCASSQRNRDYGYTFGSGTRLTVV.

The DNA for the CDR3 is TGCGCCAGCAGCCAAGAAACGGGTCTCACAGATACGCAGTATTTT. Encoded protein: CASSQETGLTDTQYF. V is TRBV4-1 and J is TRBJ2-3; D remains ambiguous. Trimming took 0 bases from V and 2 from J, leaving 9 bases between them. Germline V gene data show CDR1 as MGHRA and CDR2 as YSYEKL. CDR3 length equals 15 residues.

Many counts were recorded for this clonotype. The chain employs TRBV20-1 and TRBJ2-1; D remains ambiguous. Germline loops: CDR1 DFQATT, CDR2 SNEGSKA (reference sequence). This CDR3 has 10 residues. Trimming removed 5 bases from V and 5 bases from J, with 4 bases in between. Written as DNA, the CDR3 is TGCAGTGCTGAGGACAATGAGCAGTTCTTC. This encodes CSAEDNEQFF.

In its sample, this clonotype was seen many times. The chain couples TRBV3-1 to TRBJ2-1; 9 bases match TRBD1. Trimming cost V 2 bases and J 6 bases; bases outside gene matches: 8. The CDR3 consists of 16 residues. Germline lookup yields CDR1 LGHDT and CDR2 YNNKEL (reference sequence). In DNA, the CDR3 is TGTGCCAGCAGCCAACCCCGGGACAGGGCGGTCAATGAGCAGTTCTTC. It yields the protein CASSQPRDRAVNEQFF.

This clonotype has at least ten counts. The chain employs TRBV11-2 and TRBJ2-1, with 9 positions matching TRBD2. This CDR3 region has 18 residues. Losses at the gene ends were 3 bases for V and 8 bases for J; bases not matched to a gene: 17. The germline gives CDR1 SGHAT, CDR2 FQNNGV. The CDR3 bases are TGTGCCAGCAGCTTCCAACCTCCGGGTAGCGGGAGTCGGGATGAGCAGTTCTTC. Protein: CASSFQPPGSGSRDEQFF.

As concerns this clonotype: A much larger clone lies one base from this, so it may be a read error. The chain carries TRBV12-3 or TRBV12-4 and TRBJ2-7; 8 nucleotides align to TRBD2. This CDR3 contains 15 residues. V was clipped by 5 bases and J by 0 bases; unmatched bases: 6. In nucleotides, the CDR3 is TGTGCCAGCAGTCAGCGGGAGACCAACTCCTACGAGCAGTACTTC. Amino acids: CASSQRETNSYEQYF.

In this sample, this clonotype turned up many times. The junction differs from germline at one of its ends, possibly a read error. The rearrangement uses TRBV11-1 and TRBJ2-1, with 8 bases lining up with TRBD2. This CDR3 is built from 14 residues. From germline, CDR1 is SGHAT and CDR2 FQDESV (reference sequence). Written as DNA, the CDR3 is TGTGCCAGCAGCGTAGCGGGGCCCTACAATGAGCAGTTCTTC. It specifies CASSVAGPYNEQFF.

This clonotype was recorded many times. The CDR3 DNA reads as TGTGCCAGCAGCGCCCTCCGCGGGAGTTATGAGCAGTTCTTC. Translation: CASSALRGSYEQFF. The chain carries TRBV3-1 and TRBJ2-1, with 7 bases that match TRBD2. CDR3 length: 14 residues. Germline assignment: CDR1 LGHDT and CDR2 YNNKEL (reference sequence). J gave up 8 bases and V 5 bases, and 9 bases lay outside the gene matches.

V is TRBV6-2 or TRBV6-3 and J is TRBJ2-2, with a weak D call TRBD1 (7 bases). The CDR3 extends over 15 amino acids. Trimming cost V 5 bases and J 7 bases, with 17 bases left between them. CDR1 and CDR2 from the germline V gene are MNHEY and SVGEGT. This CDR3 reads CASSRGTDRVGELFF. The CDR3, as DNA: TGTGCCAGCAGTCGCGGGACAGATAGGGTCGGGGAGCTGTTTTTT.

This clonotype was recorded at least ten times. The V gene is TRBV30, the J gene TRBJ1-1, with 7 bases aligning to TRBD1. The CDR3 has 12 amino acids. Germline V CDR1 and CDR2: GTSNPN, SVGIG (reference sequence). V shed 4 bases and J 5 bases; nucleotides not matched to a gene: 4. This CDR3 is CAWIGGETEAFF. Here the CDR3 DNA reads TGTGCCTGGATAGGGGGCGAAACTGAAGCTTTCTTT.

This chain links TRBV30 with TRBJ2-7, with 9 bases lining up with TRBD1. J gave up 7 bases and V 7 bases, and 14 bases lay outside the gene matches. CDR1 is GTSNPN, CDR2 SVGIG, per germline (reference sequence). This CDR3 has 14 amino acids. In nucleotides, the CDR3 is TGTGCCTTTCAACTCCGGGACAGGGCGAGGGAGCAGTACTTC. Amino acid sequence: CAFQLRDRAREQYF.

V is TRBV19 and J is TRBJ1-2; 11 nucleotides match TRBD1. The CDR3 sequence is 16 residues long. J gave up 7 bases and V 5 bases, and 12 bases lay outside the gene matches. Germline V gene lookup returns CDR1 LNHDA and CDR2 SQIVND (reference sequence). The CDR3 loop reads CASSAPGQGAQGGYTF. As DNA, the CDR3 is TGTGCCAGTAGTGCCCCCGGACAGGGGGCGCAGGGTGGCTACACCTTC. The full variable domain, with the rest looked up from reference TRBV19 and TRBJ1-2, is DGGITQSPKYLFRKEGQNVTLSCEQNLNHDAMYWYRQDPGQGLRLIYYSQIVNDFQKGDIAEGYSVSREKKESFPLTVTSAQKNPTAFYLCASSAPGQGAQGGYTFGSGTRLTVV.

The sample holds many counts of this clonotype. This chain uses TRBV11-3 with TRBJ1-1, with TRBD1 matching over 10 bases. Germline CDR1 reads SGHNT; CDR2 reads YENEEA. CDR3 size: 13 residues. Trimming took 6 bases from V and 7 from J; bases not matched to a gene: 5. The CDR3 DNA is TGTGCCAGCAGGGGGACAGGGGAGGGTGAAGCTTTCTTT. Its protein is CASRGTGEGEAFF.

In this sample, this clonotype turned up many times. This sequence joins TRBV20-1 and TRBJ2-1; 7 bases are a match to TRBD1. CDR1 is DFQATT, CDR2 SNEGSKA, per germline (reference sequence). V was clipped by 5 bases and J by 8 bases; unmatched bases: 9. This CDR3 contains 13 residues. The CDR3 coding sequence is TGCAGTGCTCTCCCAGGGGGAATTGATGAGCAGTTCTTC. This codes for CSALPGGIDEQFF.

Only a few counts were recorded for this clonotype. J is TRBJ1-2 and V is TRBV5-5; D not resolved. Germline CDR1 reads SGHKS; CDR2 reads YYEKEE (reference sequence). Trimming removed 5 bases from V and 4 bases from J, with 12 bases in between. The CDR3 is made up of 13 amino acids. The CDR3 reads CASRESGTYGYTF. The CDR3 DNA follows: TGTGCCAGCAGGGAGTCGGGCACCTATGGCTACACCTTC.

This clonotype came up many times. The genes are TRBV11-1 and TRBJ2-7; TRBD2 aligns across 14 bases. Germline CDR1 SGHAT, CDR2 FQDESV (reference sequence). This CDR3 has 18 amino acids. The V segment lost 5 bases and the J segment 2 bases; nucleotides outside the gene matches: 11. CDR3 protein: CASSLLGTSGRGTYEQYF. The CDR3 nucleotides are TGTGCCAGCAGCCTCCTGGGGACTAGCGGGAGAGGAACCTACGAGCAGTACTTC.

Written as DNA, the CDR3 is TGTGCCAGTACCAATAAAGGGACTTCAACCTACGAGCAGTACTTC. It codes for CASTNKGTSTYEQYF. J is TRBJ2-7 and V is TRBV19; D is perhaps TRBD2 (6 bases). Germline V gene lookup returns CDR1 LNHDA and CDR2 SQIVND (reference sequence). The CDR3 totals 15 residues. Deletions cut 7 bases from V and 2 bases from J, with 18 bases between.

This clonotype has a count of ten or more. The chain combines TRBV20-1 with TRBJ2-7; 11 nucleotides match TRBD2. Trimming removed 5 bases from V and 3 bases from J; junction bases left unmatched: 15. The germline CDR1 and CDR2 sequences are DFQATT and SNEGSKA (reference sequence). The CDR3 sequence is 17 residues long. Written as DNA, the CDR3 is TGCAGTGCTTATTTCAGACTAGCGGGACACCAGAACTACGAGCAGTACTTC. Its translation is CSAYFRLAGHQNYEQYF.

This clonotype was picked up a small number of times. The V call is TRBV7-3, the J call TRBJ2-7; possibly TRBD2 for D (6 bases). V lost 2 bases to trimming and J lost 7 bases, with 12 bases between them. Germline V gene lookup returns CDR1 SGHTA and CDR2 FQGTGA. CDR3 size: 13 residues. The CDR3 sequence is CASSLGGAGEQYF. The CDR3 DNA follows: TGTGCCAGCAGCTTAGGCGGGGCGGGGGAGCAGTACTTC.

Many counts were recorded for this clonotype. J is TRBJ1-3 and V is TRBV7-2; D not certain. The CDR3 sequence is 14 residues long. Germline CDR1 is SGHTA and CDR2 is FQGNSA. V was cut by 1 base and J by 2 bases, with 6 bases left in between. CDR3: CASSLGSPGNTIYF. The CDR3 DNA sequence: TGTGCCAGCAGCTTAGGGTCTCCTGGAAACACCATATATTTT. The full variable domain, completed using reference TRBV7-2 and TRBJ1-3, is GAGVSQSPSNKVTEKGKDVELRCDPISGHTALYWYRQSLGQGLEFLIYFQGNSAPDKSGLPSDRFSAERTGGSVSTLTIQRTQQEDSAVYLCASSLGSPGNTIYFGEGSWLTVV.

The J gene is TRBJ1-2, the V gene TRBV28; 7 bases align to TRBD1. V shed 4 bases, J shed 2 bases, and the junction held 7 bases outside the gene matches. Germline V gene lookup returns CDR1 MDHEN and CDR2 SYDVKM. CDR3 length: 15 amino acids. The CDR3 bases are TGTGCCAGCAGTTCTCCGGGACAGCGAAACTATGGCTACACCTTC. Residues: CASSSPGQRNYGYTF.

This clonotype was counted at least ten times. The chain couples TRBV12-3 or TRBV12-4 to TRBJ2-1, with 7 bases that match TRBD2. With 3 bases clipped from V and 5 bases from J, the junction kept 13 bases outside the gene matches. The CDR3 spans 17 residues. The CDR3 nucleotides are TGTGCCAGCAGTTTTAGTCTAGCGGTAGGTTTCGACAATGAGCAGTTCTTC. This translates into CASSFSLAVGFDNEQFF.

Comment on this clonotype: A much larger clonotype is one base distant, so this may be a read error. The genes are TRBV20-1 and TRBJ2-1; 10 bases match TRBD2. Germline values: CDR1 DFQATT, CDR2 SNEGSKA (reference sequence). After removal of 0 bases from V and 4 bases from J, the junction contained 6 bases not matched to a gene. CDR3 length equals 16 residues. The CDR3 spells CSARDQGTSVYNEQFF. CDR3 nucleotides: TGCAGTGCTAGAGATCAGGGGACTAGCGTTTACAATGAGCAGTTCTTC.

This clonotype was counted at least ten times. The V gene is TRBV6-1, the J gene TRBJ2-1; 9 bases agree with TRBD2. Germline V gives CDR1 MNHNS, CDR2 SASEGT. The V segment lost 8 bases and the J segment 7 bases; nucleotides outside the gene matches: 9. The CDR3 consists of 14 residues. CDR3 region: CASVIAGVGNEQFF. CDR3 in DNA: TGTGCCAGCGTAATAGCGGGAGTGGGAAATGAGCAGTTCTTC.

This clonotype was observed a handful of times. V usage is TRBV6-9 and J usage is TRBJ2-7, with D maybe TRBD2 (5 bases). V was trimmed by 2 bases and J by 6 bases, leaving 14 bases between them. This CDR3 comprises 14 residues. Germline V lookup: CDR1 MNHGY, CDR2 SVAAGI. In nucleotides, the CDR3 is TGTGCCAGCAGTTATCTAACTAGAACGGCCGAGCAGTACTTC. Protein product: CASSYLTRTAEQYF.